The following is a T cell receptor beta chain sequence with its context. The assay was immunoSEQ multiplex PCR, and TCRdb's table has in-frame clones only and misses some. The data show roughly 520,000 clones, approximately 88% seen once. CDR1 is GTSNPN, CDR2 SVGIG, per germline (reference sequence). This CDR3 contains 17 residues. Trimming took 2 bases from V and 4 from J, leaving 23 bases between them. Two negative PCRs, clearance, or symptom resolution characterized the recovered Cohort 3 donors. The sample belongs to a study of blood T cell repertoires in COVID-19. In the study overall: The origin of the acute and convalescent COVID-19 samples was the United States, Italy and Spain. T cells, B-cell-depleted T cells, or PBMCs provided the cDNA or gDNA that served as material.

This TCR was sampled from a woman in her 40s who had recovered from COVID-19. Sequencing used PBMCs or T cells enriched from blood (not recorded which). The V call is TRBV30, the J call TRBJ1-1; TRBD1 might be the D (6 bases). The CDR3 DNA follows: TGTGCCTGGAGTAAAATAGCCCATAGGAGGGGGGGCACTGAAGCTTTCTTT. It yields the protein CAWSKIAHRRGGTEAFF.